This section outlines one T cell receptor (beta chain) sequence together with its context. The antigen is not known. The sample belongs to a study of CD8+CD57+ T cells in acquired aplastic anemia. Individuals selected for sequencing had exhibited CD8+CD57+ cell expansion on flow cytometry. Each patient gave a blood sample that was collected before any therapy had been received. Whole-study results and caveats: There were over 25 CD8+ CDR3 sequences that occurred in both patients and controls.

Per the germline V gene, CDR1 is SGHRS and CDR2 is YFSETQ. The CDR3 spans 14 residues. The junction had 7 bases not matched to a gene; V was cut back by 3 bases and J by 8 bases. Researchers used genomic DNA as the template to profile TCR beta VDJ and CDR3. Each CDR3 protein gets one entry after TCRdb re-called the reads with MiXCR. The sample has roughly 280,000 distinct CDR3 sequences, under 65% seen once. The sample comprised sorted CD4+, CD8+, or CD8+CD57+ T cells (not recorded which) from PBMCs. The clonotype comes from a human donor with aplastic anemia. This chain connects TRBV5-1 to TRBJ1-2; 10 bases map to TRBD1. Here the CDR3 DNA reads TGCGCCAGCAGCTCCGCGGGGACAGGGGTCGGCTACACCTTC. Residues: CASSSAGTGVGYTF. Combining the CDR3 with reference TRBV5-1 and TRBJ1-2 gives the whole variable domain KAGVTQTPRYLIKTRGQQVTLSCSPISGHRSVSWYQQTPGQGLQFLFEYFSETQRNKGNFPGRFSGRQFSNSRSEMNVSTLELGDSALYLCASSSAGTGVGYTFGSGTRLTVV.